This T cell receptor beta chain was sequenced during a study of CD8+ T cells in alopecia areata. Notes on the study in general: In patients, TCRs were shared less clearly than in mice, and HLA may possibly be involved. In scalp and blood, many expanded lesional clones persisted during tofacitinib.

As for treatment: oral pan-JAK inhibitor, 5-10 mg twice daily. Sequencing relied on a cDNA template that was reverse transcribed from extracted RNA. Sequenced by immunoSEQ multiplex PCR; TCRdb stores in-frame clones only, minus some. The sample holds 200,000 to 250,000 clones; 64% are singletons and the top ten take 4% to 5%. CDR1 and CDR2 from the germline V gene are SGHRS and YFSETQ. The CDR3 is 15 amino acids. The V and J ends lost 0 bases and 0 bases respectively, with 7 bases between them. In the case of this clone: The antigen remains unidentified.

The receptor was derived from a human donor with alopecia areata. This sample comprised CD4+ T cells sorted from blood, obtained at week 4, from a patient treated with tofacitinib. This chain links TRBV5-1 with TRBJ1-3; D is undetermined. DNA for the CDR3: TGCGCCAGCAGCTTGGGGCAGAACTCTGGAAACACCATATATTTT. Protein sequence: CASSLGQNSGNTIYF.